This is a list of T cell receptor beta chains from one sample in a study of blood T cells in healthy people across ages. TCRdb processed the 5' RACE reads anew with MiXCR; each CDR3 protein has one entry. The data show 600,000 or so distinct CDR3 sequences, with roughly 21% seen just once and approximately 3.7% held by the top ten. The sample taken for sequencing was blood. The receptor source for this set is a man between 65 and 85 years old in good health. The CDR3 runs from the conserved cysteine through the conserved F or W. Fields, in order: V gene, D gene, clone size, J gene, CDR3 protein, CDR3 DNA. D genes are given only for firm matches. The size entry is marked missing in some rows and otherwise reads once, few, many or a size class.

TRBV15	-	-	TRBJ2-5	CATSRVGRQETQYF	TGTGCCACCAGCAGAGTGGGAAGGCAAGAGACCCAGTACTTC
TRBV20-1	TRBD1	-	TRBJ1-5	CSAARTGGRDQPQHF	TGCAGTGCCGCCCGGACAGGGGGCCGGGATCAGCCCCAGCATTTT
TRBV3-1	TRBD1	many	TRBJ2-3	CASSLPGTGKNF	TGTGCCAGCAGCCTACCCGGGACAGGGAAGAATTTT
TRBV5-1	-	few	TRBJ2-1	CASPEGRRYNEQFF	TGCGCCAGCCCGGAGGGGAGAAGGTACAATGAGCAGTTCTTC
TRBV12-3/TRBV12-4	TRBD1	few	TRBJ1-2	CASNPSGTGGMLNYGYTF	TGTGCCAGCAACCCTTCTGGGACAGGGGGAATGTTAAACTATGGCTACACCTTC
TRBV6-2/TRBV6-3	TRBD2	-	TRBJ2-5	CASSYPLAGGRETQYF	TGTGCCAGCAGTTACCCACTAGCGGGAGGCCGGGAGACCCAGTACTTC
TRBV27	TRBD1	-	TRBJ2-7	CASSFSDRVSYEQYF	TGTGCCAGCAGTTTCTCGGACAGGGTTTCATACGAGCAGTACTTC
TRBV20-1	TRBD2	few	TRBJ2-3	CSASRASGTDTQYF	TGCAGTGCTAGTAGGGCTAGCGGGACAGATACGCAGTATTTT
TRBV2	-	-	TRBJ1-6	CASRREENSPLHF	TGTGCCAGCAGGCGAGAGGAGAATTCACCCCTCCACTTT
TRBV6-6	TRBD2	-	TRBJ2-1	CASWTSGVYNEQFF	TGTGCCAGCTGGACTAGCGGGGTCTACAATGAGCAGTTCTTC
TRBV6-5	-	-	TRBJ2-1	CASRVGDGSYNEQFF	TGTGCCAGCCGGGTGGGGGACGGATCCTACAATGAGCAGTTCTTC
TRBV7-8	-	-	TRBJ2-2	CASSSMGSGNTGELFF	TGTGCCAGCAGCTCAATGGGGTCTGGGAACACCGGGGAGCTGTTTTTT
TRBV6-1	TRBD2	-	TRBJ2-3	CASSERERETDTQYF	TGTGCCAGCAGTGAACGGGAGCGGGAGACAGATACGCAGTATTTT
TRBV9	-	-	TRBJ2-3	CASSVAGDSTDTQYF	TGTGCCAGCAGCGTAGCGGGGGATAGCACAGATACGCAGTATTTT
TRBV14	-	-	TRBJ1-6	CASSQWGSNSPLHF	TGTGCCAGCAGCCAATGGGGTTCTAATTCACCCCTCCACTTT
TRBV5-1	-	many	TRBJ2-7	CASSFLTGSYEQYF	TGCGCCAGCAGCTTCTTAACAGGGTCCTACGAGCAGTACTTC
TRBV18	TRBD1	-	TRBJ2-2	CASSSTGTGNTGELFF	TGTGCCAGCTCGTCCACCGGGACAGGGAACACCGGGGAGCTGTTTTTT
TRBV4-1	-	-	TRBJ1-4	CASSDQGQRSNEWLFF	TGCGCCAGCAGCGACCAGGGACAAAGATCTAATGAATGGCTGTTTTTT
TRBV10-3	TRBD1	-	TRBJ2-7	CAITRDRDAYEQYF	TGTGCCATCACAAGGGACAGGGACGCCTACGAGCAGTACTTC
TRBV7-9	-	-	TRBJ2-5	CASVLTGLGETQYF	TGTGCCAGCGTACTAACAGGGCTGGGAGAGACCCAGTACTTC
TRBV10-3	-	many	TRBJ2-5	CAISDGETQYF	TGTGCCATCAGTGATGGAGAGACCCAGTACTTC
TRBV3-1	-	few	TRBJ2-5	CASSQLGTSETQYF	TGTGCCAGCAGCCAGCTAGGTACTTCGGAGACCCAGTACTTC
TRBV7-8	-	many	TRBJ2-5	CASSLSPGAETQYF	TGTGCCAGCAGCCTATCGCCGGGAGCGGAGACCCAGTACTTC
TRBV20-1	-	-	TRBJ1-1	CSARYGGSNTEAFF	TGCAGTGCTAGATACGGGGGCTCGAACACTGAAGCTTTCTTT
TRBV10-3	-	few	TRBJ2-4	CAISEKEGVTKNIQYF	TGTGCCATCAGTGAAAAGGAGGGGGTCACCAAAAACATTCAGTACTTC
TRBV6-6	-	-	TRBJ2-1	CASSGRELLLNEQFF	TGTGCCAGCAGCGGTCGGGAGCTGTTATTGAATGAGCAGTTCTTC
TRBV5-1	TRBD2	many	TRBJ2-7	CASSLSSGSSYEQYF	TGTGCCAGCAGTCTTTCTAGCGGAAGCTCCTACGAGCAGTACTTC
TRBV29-1	-	few	TRBJ2-5	CSVGVGETQYF	TGCAGCGTAGGAGTGGGCGAGACCCAGTACTTC
TRBV4-2	-	-	TRBJ2-7	CASSQELQMTYEQYF	TGTGCCAGCAGCCAAGAGCTCCAGATGACCTACGAGCAGTACTTC
TRBV10-3	-	-	TRBJ2-5	CAISFSDAGPQETQYF	TGTGCCATCAGCTTCTCGGACGCGGGGCCCCAAGAGACCCAGTACTTC
TRBV6-6	-	-	TRBJ2-1	CASSYGASSYNEQFF	TGTGCCAGCAGTTACGGGGCAAGCTCCTACAATGAGCAGTTCTTC
TRBV28	-	few	TRBJ2-1	CASSFSTKQQREQFF	TGTGCCAGCAGTTTTTCTACTAAACAGCAACGCGAGCAGTTCTTC
TRBV5-1	-	-	TRBJ1-2	CASSPEVGAMNYGYTF	TGCGCCAGCAGCCCGGAAGTAGGGGCTATGAACTATGGCTACACCTTC
TRBV29-1	-	-	TRBJ2-6	CSVVGTSGANVLTF	TGCAGCGTTGTCGGTACCTCTGGGGCCAACGTCCTGACTTTC
TRBV29-1	TRBD2	-	TRBJ2-3	CSVKGLAGLTDTQYF	TGCAGCGTTAAGGGACTAGCGGGCCTCACAGATACGCAGTATTTT
TRBV28	TRBD1	-	TRBJ1-2	CASSRDSGGSNYGYTF	TGTGCCAGCAGTCGGGACAGCGGGGGCTCTAACTATGGCTACACCTTC
TRBV5-1	-	once	TRBJ2-5	CASSRIAKYQETQYF	TGCGCCAGCAGTCGGATAGCTAAGTACCAAGAGACCCAGTACTTC
TRBV27	-	many	TRBJ1-2	CASGPVDHYGYTF	TGTGCCAGCGGTCCGGTAGACCACTATGGCTACACCTTC
TRBV7-3	-	few	TRBJ2-5	CASSWTATETQYF	TGTGCCAGCAGCTGGACCGCGACAGAGACCCAGTACTTC
TRBV3-1	TRBD2	few	TRBJ2-3	CASSHLAGGGDTQYF	TGTGCCAGCAGCCACCTAGCGGGAGGAGGAGATACGCAGTATTTT
TRBV10-3	TRBD1	-	TRBJ2-2	CAIRTGTGQSGELFF	TGTGCCATCAGAACCGGGACAGGGCAAAGCGGGGAGCTGTTTTTT
TRBV7-9	-	many	TRBJ2-5	CASSLGLDRIRKETQYF	TGTGCCAGCAGCTTAGGGCTGGATCGAATCCGGAAGGAGACCCAGTACTTC
TRBV5-1	-	-	TRBJ1-1	CASRWNTEAFF	TGCGCCAGCAGGTGGAACACTGAAGCTTTCTTT
TRBV3-1	-	few	TRBJ1-6	CASSQERQYNSPLHF	TGTGCCAGCAGCCAAGAACGACAGTATAATTCACCCCTCCACTTT
TRBV19	-	-	TRBJ2-1	CASSALNEQFF	TGTGCCAGTTCCGCACTGAATGAGCAGTTCTTC
TRBV18	TRBD1	few	TRBJ2-7	CASSPTPWTGEEGQYF	TGTGCCAGCTCACCAACACCCTGGACAGGGGAAGAGGGGCAGTACTTC
TRBV20-1	-	-	TRBJ2-7	CSARDLEEQYF	TGCAGTGCTAGAGATCTGGAAGAGCAGTACTTC
TRBV20-1	-	few	TRBJ2-7	CSARDLGLEQYF	TGCAGTGCTAGAGATCTCGGGCTCGAGCAGTACTTC
TRBV6-2/TRBV6-3	-	-	TRBJ2-5	CASSSVSGTQYF	TGTGCCAGCAGTTCTGTGTCGGGGACCCAGTACTTC
TRBV4-1	-	-	TRBJ2-7	CASSQYSTNNYEQYF	TGCGCCAGCAGCCAATACTCTACAAATAACTACGAGCAGTACTTC
TRBV29-1	-	few	TRBJ2-1	CSVEDWGASYNEQFF	TGCAGCGTTGAAGATTGGGGGGCTTCCTACAATGAGCAGTTCTTC
TRBV5-1	-	-	TRBJ2-1	CASSLRTEAYNEQFF	TGCGCCAGCAGCCTTAGGACCGAAGCCTACAATGAGCAGTTCTTC
TRBV11-2	-	-	TRBJ2-5	CASSFSGPGETQYF	TGTGCCAGCAGCTTTTCTGGGCCTGGGGAGACCCAGTACTTC